This T cell receptor (beta chain) was recorded in a study of shared clonotypes between healthy human individuals. Study in general: CD4 naive and memory got three plates each, CD8 naive two, CD8 memory one.

The naive CD8 subset, CD45RO-negative cells positively selected for CCR7, excluded terminally differentiated effector memory CD45RA+ cells. Nashville, Tennessee was home to all donors, who were Caucasian adults. In the authors' methods: Filtering differed because ImmunoSEQ produced junction-only sequences that carried no quality scores. Generated by immunoSEQ multiplex PCR, the TCRdb table keeps only in-frame clones and is missing some. V, J and clone size derive from that table, while D and trimming were established from the DNA sequence. This repertoire shows about 2 million clones, about 94% found once; its top ten account for roughly 1.2%. The CDR3 runs to 16 residues. CDR1 MNHEY and CDR2 SVGAGI come from the germline V gene. Trimming cost V 3 bases and J 1 base; bases outside gene matches: 6. In regard to this clone: Its specificity is unknown.

Study-wide results and caveats: Shared clonotypes across all four donors exceeded non-shared ones in generation probability.

The receptor was isolated from a young man in good health. Sequenced sample: naive CD8+ T cells sorted from blood. This chain joins TRBV6-5 and TRBJ2-3, with 8 bases fitting TRBD2. CDR3: CASSYFAGGGTDTQYF. The CDR3 coding sequence is TGTGCCAGCAGTTATTTCGCGGGGGGAGGCACAGATACGCAGTATTTT.